The clone carrying this T cell receptor beta chain was seen a handful of times. With 3 bases removed from V and 7 bases from J, the gap between germline ends came to 13 bases. The germline V gene has CDR1 GTSNPN and CDR2 SVGIG (reference sequence). CDR3 length: 13 residues. The sample belongs to a study of patients and donors after allogeneic stem cell transplantation. One entry per CDR3 protein results from TCRdb running MiXCR on the RT-PCR reads. The sample has about a million distinct CDR3 sequences, approximately 18% seen once. The origin of this receptor is a human donor who was either an allogeneic HSCT recipient or a stem cell or donor lymphocyte infusion donor (not recorded which). It is not recorded whose cells these are; they may come from a transplant donor. The gene calls are TRBV30 and TRBJ1-5; a weak D match, TRBD1 (6 bases). The sample was blood, either unsorted or a sorted T cell fraction (not recorded which). CDR3 nucleotide sequence: TGTGCCTGGAGCTTGCAGGGGACGCAGCCCCAGCATTTT. This gives the protein CAWSLQGTQPQHF.